Listed below are T cell receptor beta chains from one sample, sequenced in a study of blood T cell repertoires in COVID-19. Produced via immunoSEQ multiplex PCR; TCRdb's table is partial and in-frame only. The sample lists 150,000 to 160,000 clones; around 91% were seen once. The sequencing input was peripheral blood. Every receptor here comes from a middle-aged woman with acute or convalescent COVID-19. The conserved cysteine and the conserved F or W are not part of the CDR3 here.

TRBJ1-4 | TRBV19 | ATKQEQNEKLF
TRBJ1-1 | TRBV11-2 | ASSFRVAEAF
TRBJ2-7 | TRBV28 | ASRPGTGPEQY
TRBJ1-1 | TRBV6-1 | ASSESTGVAF
TRBJ1-5 | TRBV6-5 | ASRYRDRANQPQH
TRBJ1-3 | TRBV28 | ASNKRGSGNTIY
TRBJ1-4 | TRBV5-8 | ASSFVPSGGGKLF
TRBJ2-1 | TRBV11-2 | ASSFPGLAGVRQF
TRBJ2-3 | TRBV4-1 | ASSHGDTQY
TRBJ2-1 | TRBV10-3 | AISGMTSGPYYNEQF
TRBJ2-2 | TRBV10-1 | ASSDQSGINCGELF
TRBJ2-3 | TRBV12-3/TRBV12-4 | ASSFRSSDTQY
TRBJ1-2 | TRBV4-1 | ASSQVPGTGVAGYT
TRBJ2-3 | TRBV7-2 | ASSINRVRATDTQY
TRBJ2-1 | TRBV4-1 | ASSQDEGDEQF